The next 27 T cell receptor beta chains were all read from a single sample in a study of cytomegalovirus exposure and HLA in healthy donors. The PCR made use of 60 Vbeta and 13 Jbeta primers. The method was immunoSEQ multiplex PCR; TCRdb's version includes in-frame clones alone and lacks a portion of them. This listing includes around 160,000 clones. The sample consisted of PBMCs. The receptors here all came from a woman aged 45-60 years in good health and CMV-seronegative.

Note on this clone: A junction end diverges from the germline sequence, so it may reflect a read error. The rearrangement links TRBV27 to TRBJ2-5, with TRBD2 matching over 7 bases. CDR1 is MNHEY, CDR2 SMNVEV, per germline (reference sequence). There are 15 residues in the CDR3. For the CDR3, the DNA is TGTGCCAGTAGTTTGGGGGGAGGGCCGGGGGAGACCCAGTACTTC. Translation gives CASSLGGGPGETQYF.

The V call is TRBV6-4, the J call TRBJ1-5; D is perhaps TRBD1 (5 bases). Between the trimmed V and J ends, which lost 0 bases and 4 bases, there was a span of 10 bases. The CDR3 spans 15 residues. In germline, CDR1 is MRHNA, CDR2 SNTAGT. The CDR3 loop reads CASSDSRDSNQPQHF. CDR3 nucleotide sequence: TGTGCCAGCAGTGACTCCCGAGACAGTAATCAGCCCCAGCATTTT.

V gene TRBV28 combines with J gene TRBJ1-5; D is ambiguous. The CDR3 contains 14 residues. The germline V and J ends were trimmed by 3 bases and 5 bases, with 11 bases remaining between them. Germline CDR1 MDHEN, CDR2 SYDVKM. CDR3 DNA sequence: TGTGCCAGCAGTTTCCGGGTTTTAGATCAGCCCCAGCATTTT. The encoded protein is CASSFRVLDQPQHF.

The chain combines TRBV6-1 with TRBJ2-2, with a weak D call TRBD2 (6 bases). The V end was cut by 5 bases, the J end by 6 bases, with 13 bases between. The CDR3 is 14 residues long. Looked up from germline, CDR1 is MNHNS and CDR2 is SASEGT. Here the CDR3 reads CASSSAGGSGELFF. DNA for the CDR3: TGTGCCAGCAGTTCGGCTGGGGGGTCCGGGGAGCTGTTTTTT.

The chain has TRBV27 and TRBJ2-7, with 11 bases lining up with TRBD2. Germline V gene lookup returns CDR1 MNHEY and CDR2 SMNVEV (reference sequence). Losses at the gene ends were 4 bases for V and 7 bases for J; bases not matched to a gene: 9. CDR3 length: 15 amino acids. The CDR3 reads CASSSQLAGVGEQYF. In DNA form, the CDR3 reads TGTGCCAGCAGTTCCCAACTAGCGGGAGTGGGTGAGCAGTACTTC.

The V gene is TRBV27, the J gene TRBJ2-2; TRBD2 matches at 8 bases. Trimming removed 3 bases from V and 5 bases from J; junction bases left unmatched: 8. The CDR3 has 16 amino acids. CDR1 and CDR2 from the germline V gene are MNHEY and SMNVEV (reference sequence). Written as DNA, the CDR3 is TGTGCCAGCAGTTTTCGGGAGGGGCGTCGGACCGGGGAGCTGTTTTTT. This encodes CASSFREGRRTGELFF.

This rearrangement joins TRBV30 to TRBJ2-2, with TRBD1 matching 8 bases. The CDR3 covers 14 residues. The junction had 4 bases not matched to a gene; V was cut back by 3 bases and J by 4 bases. The germline gives CDR1 GTSNPN, CDR2 SVGIG (reference sequence). DNA of the CDR3: TGTGCCTGGAGGCGGACAGGGACCACCGGGGAGCTGTTTTTT. Its translation is CAWRRTGTTGELFF.

CDR3 DNA sequence: TGTGCCAGTAGTTTTTCGGACAGGGGCGGCAATCAGCCCCAGCATTTT. It codes for CASSFSDRGGNQPQHF. The rearrangement joins TRBV19 to TRBJ1-5, with TRBD1 matching 9 bases. Trimming at V came to 5 bases and at J to 2 bases, leaving 7 bases not matched to a gene. The germline CDR1 and CDR2 sequences are LNHDA and SQIVND (reference sequence). CDR3 length: 16 amino acids.

The chain joins TRBV28 to TRBJ1-1; tentative D call: TRBD1 (5 bases). The V gene lost 10 bases and the J gene lost 5 bases, with 14 bases spanning the gap. The germline gives CDR1 MDHEN, CDR2 SYDVKM. CDR3 size: 12 residues. For the CDR3, the DNA is TGTGCCACCTTGCACAGGACAACTGAAGCTTTCTTT. Translating it yields CATLHRTTEAFF.

V and J are TRBV28 and TRBJ1-6; 10 bases map to TRBD1. The CDR3 is 16 residues long. V lost 7 bases and J lost 9; bases outside the gene matches: 12. The V gene's germline CDR1 is MDHEN and CDR2 SYDVKM. CDR3: CASTPITGTGVSPLHF. The CDR3 DNA sequence: TGTGCCAGCACCCCCATCACCGGGACAGGGGTTTCACCCCTCCACTTT.

The V gene is TRBV2, the J gene TRBJ1-2; TRBD1 aligns across 9 bases. CDR3 length: 13 amino acids. The V and J ends lost 6 bases and 9 bases, in that order; junction bases with no gene match: 8. CDR1 and CDR2 from the germline V gene are SNHLY and FYNNEI. The CDR3 nucleotides read TGTGCCAGCAGAGAGGAGACAGGGGGTAGCTACACCTTC. Encoded protein: CASREETGGSYTF. The full variable domain, its missing parts supplied by reference TRBV2 and TRBJ1-2, is EPEVTQTPSHQVTQMGQEVILRCVPISNHLYFYWYRQILGQKVEFLVSFYNNEISEKSEIFDDQFSVERPDGSNFTLKIRSTKLEDSAMYFCASREETGGSYTFGSGTRLTVV.

This sequence joins TRBV7-2 and TRBJ2-7, with D possibly matching TRBD2 (5 bases). The CDR3 extends over 14 amino acids. CDR1 is SGHTA and CDR2 is FQGNSA in the germline V gene. V was clipped by 2 bases and J by 2 bases, with 10 bases between them. CDR3 amino acids: CASSLRTAAYEQYF. For the CDR3, the DNA is TGTGCCAGCAGCTTAAGAACAGCGGCCTACGAGCAGTACTTC.

This chain joins TRBV5-5 and TRBJ2-1; D is uncertain. CDR3 length equals 14 residues. Germline CDR1 reads SGHKS; CDR2 reads YYEKEE (reference sequence). With 2 bases removed from V and 4 bases from J, the gap between germline ends came to 10 bases. CDR3: CASSLDWSYNEQFF. CDR3 DNA sequence: TGTGCCAGCAGCTTAGACTGGTCTTACAATGAGCAGTTCTTC.

The chain combines TRBV27 with TRBJ2-2; 9 bases are shared with TRBD2. The CDR3 is 17 amino acids. With 1 base clipped from V and 5 bases from J, the junction kept 8 bases outside the gene matches. Per germline, CDR1 MNHEY and CDR2 SMNVEV (reference sequence). For the CDR3, the DNA is TGTGCCAGCAGTTTATACTACATTAGCGGGAGTACCGGGGAGCTGTTTTTT. Protein product: CASSLYYISGSTGELFF.

This rearrangement joins TRBV14 to TRBJ2-1; D unclear. Trimming took off 4 bases at V and 4 bases at J, with 17 bases between the two ends. The germline V gene encodes CDR1 SGHDN and CDR2 FVKESK. This CDR3 is built from 16 residues. CDR3 DNA: TGTGCCAGCAGCCCTCAGTGGCCTCCCAAGTACAATGAGCAGTTCTTC. Protein product: CASSPQWPPKYNEQFF.

The V gene is TRBV11-2, the J gene TRBJ2-7; D unresolved. V gave up 2 bases and J gave up 6 bases, with 5 bases separating them. This CDR3 has 11 residues. The germline V gene encodes CDR1 SGHAT and CDR2 FQNNGV. The CDR3 protein is CASSLKSEQYF. CDR3 sequence (DNA): TGTGCCAGCAGCTTAAAGAGCGAGCAGTACTTC. Full variable domain (outside the CDR3, taken from reference TRBV11-2 and TRBJ2-7): EAGVAQSPRYKIIEKRQSVAFWCNPISGHATLYWYQQILGQGPKLLIQFQNNGVVDDSQLPKDRFSAERLKGVDSTLKIQPAKLEDSAVYLCASSLKSEQYFGPGTRLTVT.

CDR3 DNA: TGTGCCAGCAGCTTAGGCCGGGAGTTCACCTTC. It encodes CASSLGREFTF. The genes are TRBV7-3 and TRBJ1-2; D remains unclear. Trimming took 2 bases from V and 13 from J, leaving 11 bases between them. Germline loops: CDR1 SGHTA, CDR2 FQGTGA. CDR3 length: 11 residues. The full variable domain, its missing parts supplied by reference TRBV7-3 and TRBJ1-2, is GAGVSQTPSNKVTEKGKYVELRCDPISGHTALYWYRQSLGQGPEFLIYFQGTGAADDSGLPNDRFFAVRPEGSVSTLKIQRTERGDSAVYLCASSLGREFTFGSGTRLTVV.

The rearrangement links TRBV2 to TRBJ2-3; D not resolved. Trimming took 5 bases from V and 0 from J, leaving 12 bases between them. The CDR3 is made up of 15 amino acids. CDR1 SNHLY and CDR2 FYNNEI come from the germline V gene. The DNA of the CDR3 is TGTGCCAGCAGTCAGCGAATTACTAGCACAGATACGCAGTATTTT. This sequence encodes CASSQRITSTDTQYF.

The chain joins TRBV14 to TRBJ2-5; TRBD2 aligns across 13 bases. The length of the CDR3 is 19 residues. From germline, CDR1 is SGHDN and CDR2 FVKESK. V was pared by 0 bases and J by 3 bases, with 10 bases of the junction left unmatched. The CDR3 DNA reads as TGTGCCAGCAGCCAAGACGCGGGACTAGCGGGGATCCTAAAAGAGACCCAGTACTTC. It is translated as CASSQDAGLAGILKETQYF.

The J gene is TRBJ1-2, the V gene TRBV6-5, with TRBD1 matching over 7 bases. Trimming took 5 bases from V and 5 from J; bases not matched to a gene: 5. The CDR3 is 13 residues long. Germline CDR1 is MNHEY and CDR2 is SVGAGI. In nucleotides, the CDR3 is TGTGCCAGCAGTCCGGGACAGTGGTATGGCTACACCTTC. Encoded protein: CASSPGQWYGYTF.

Here the CDR3 reads CASSFKREYNEQFF. CDR3 coding DNA: TGTGCCAGCAGCTTCAAGCGGGAGTACAATGAGCAGTTCTTC. The chain recombines TRBV5-4 with TRBJ2-1; 8 nucleotides line up with TRBD2. The CDR3 consists of 14 residues. The germline V gene has CDR1 SGHNT and CDR2 YYREEE (reference sequence). V trimming: 2 bases; J trimming: 4 bases; junction bases outside the gene matches: 2. Variable domain in full (rest from reference TRBV5-4 and TRBJ2-1): ETGVTQSPTHLIKTRGQQVTLRCSSQSGHNTVSWYQQALGQGPQFIFQYYREEENGRGNFPPRFSGLQFPNYSSELNVNALELDDSALYLCASSFKREYNEQFFGPGTRLTVL.

The chain carries TRBV28 and TRBJ1-1; TRBD1 might be the D (5 bases). There are 13 residues in the CDR3. Germline CDR1 is MDHEN and CDR2 is SYDVKM. V lost 5 bases and J 3 bases, leaving 10 bases between the germline ends. This CDR3 reads CASSQGADTEAFF. Here the CDR3 DNA reads TGTGCCAGCAGTCAGGGCGCGGACACTGAAGCTTTCTTT.

J is TRBJ2-1 and V is TRBV4-1, with 9 bases aligning to TRBD1. The germline gives CDR1 MGHRA, CDR2 YSYEKL. This CDR3 comprises 15 residues. V was pared by 4 bases and J by 6 bases, with 7 bases of the junction left unmatched. The chain's CDR3 is CASSRPGTGPNEQFF. The CDR3 nucleotides are TGCGCCAGCAGCCGCCCCGGGACAGGGCCCAATGAGCAGTTCTTC.

This chain joins TRBV18 and TRBJ1-3; no reliable D call. Germline V gives CDR1 KGHSH, CDR2 LQKENI. Trimming cost V 1 base and J 0 bases, with 10 bases left between them. The CDR3 has 16 amino acids. The CDR3 region has the DNA TGTGCCAGCTCACCACGGGAGGGTAACTCTGGAAACACCATATATTTT. Amino acid sequence: CASSPREGNSGNTIYF.

The genes are TRBV27 and TRBJ2-7; the D gene is possibly TRBD1 (5 bases). V lost 4 bases and J lost 0, with 13 bases in between. This CDR3 is built from 15 residues. Germline CDR1 and CDR2: MNHEY and SMNVEV (reference sequence). The CDR3 nucleotides are TGTGCCAGCAGTTCCCATGGGGCGAGCTCCTACGAGCAGTACTTC. Its translation is CASSSHGASSYEQYF.

The V call is TRBV19, the J call TRBJ2-5; TRBD2 matches at 10 bases. The CDR3 contains 15 residues. Germline loops: CDR1 LNHDA, CDR2 SQIVND (reference sequence). Trimming at V came to 5 bases and at J to 1 base, leaving 4 bases not matched to a gene. The CDR3 is CASSPLAGIQETQYF. CDR3 nucleotide sequence: TGTGCCAGTAGTCCACTAGCGGGGATCCAAGAGACCCAGTACTTC.

The CDR3 DNA reads as TGCAGCGTCCCGGGACAGGTCGCCGGGGAGCAGTACTTC. Its translation: CSVPGQVAGEQYF. The chain couples TRBV29-1 to TRBJ2-5; 8 bases match TRBD1. The CDR3 contains 13 residues. The germline V gene has CDR1 SQVTM and CDR2 ANQGSEA. V was clipped by 6 bases and J by 11 bases; unmatched bases: 14.